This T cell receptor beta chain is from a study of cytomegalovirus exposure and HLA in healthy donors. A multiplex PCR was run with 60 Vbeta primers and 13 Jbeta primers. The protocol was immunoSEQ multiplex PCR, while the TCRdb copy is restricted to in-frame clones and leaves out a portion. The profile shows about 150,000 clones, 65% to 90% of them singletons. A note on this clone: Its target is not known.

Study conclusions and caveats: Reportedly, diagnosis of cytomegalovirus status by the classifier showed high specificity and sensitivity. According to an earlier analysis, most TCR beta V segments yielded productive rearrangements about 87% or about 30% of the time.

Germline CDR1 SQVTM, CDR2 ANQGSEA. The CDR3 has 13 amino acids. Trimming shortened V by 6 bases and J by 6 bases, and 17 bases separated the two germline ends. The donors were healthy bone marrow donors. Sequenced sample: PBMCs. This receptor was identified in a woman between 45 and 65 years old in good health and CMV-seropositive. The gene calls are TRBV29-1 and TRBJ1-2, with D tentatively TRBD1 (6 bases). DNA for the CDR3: TGCAGCGTGACACAGGGTGTCAGCAATGGCTACACCTTC. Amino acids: CSVTQGVSNGYTF.